This TCR beta chain comes out of a study of blood T cell repertoires in COVID-19. Data came from immunoSEQ multiplex PCR; TCRdb stores just in-frame clones and leaves some out. Of about 220,000 clones listed, 70% to 90% are singletons. The CDR3 is made up of 16 amino acids. CDR1 and CDR2 from the germline V gene are SGHRS and YFSETQ. V shed 0 bases, J shed 4 bases, and the junction held 6 bases outside the gene matches. This sequence was found in a human donor in a cohort sampled during active COVID-19. J is TRBJ2-5 and V is TRBV5-1, with 10 bases identical to TRBD2. The sequencing sample was made of peripheral blood. The CDR3 protein is CASSLGASGSLETQYF. Written as DNA, the CDR3 is TGCGCCAGCAGCTTGGGGGCTAGCGGGAGTCTAGAGACCCAGTACTTC.